This T cell receptor (beta chain) originates from a study of blood T cells in healthy people across ages. To note about this clonotype: Its target is not known.

PCR was performed a second time for roughly 7 to 11 cycles using a sample-barcoded 5' primer and a J-beta primer mix. TCRdb reprocessed the 5' RACE reads with MiXCR, giving one entry per CDR3 protein. The sample contains roughly 900,000 distinct CDR3 sequences, around 49% of which appear only once. Findings and limits, study-wide: Roughly linear age-related decline in beta diversity appeared, significant by age about 40.

The CDR3 is made up of 13 amino acids. Germline V gene sequence: CDR1 SEHNR, CDR2 FQNEAQ (reference sequence). V lost 6 bases, J lost 14 bases, and 10 bases stayed unmatched. The chain has TRBV7-9 and TRBJ1-6; 7 bases match TRBD1. This clonotype was obtained from a man younger than 40 in good health. Sequenced material: blood. In DNA, the CDR3 is TGTGCCAGCAGTTCAGCTGAGGGGGCGGCCCTCCACTTT. This sequence encodes CASSSAEGAALHF.